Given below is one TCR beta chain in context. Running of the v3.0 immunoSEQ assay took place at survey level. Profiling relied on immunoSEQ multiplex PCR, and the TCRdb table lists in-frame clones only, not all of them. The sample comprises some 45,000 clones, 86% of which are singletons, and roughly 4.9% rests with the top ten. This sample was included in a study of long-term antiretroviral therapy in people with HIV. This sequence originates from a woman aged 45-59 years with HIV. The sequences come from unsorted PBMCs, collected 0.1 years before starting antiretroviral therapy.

The CDR3 is CASSLGVGETQYF. Here the CDR3 DNA reads TGTGCCAGCAGCTTAGGGGTGGGAGAGACCCAGTACTTC. The chain joins TRBV5-6 to TRBJ2-5; tentative D call: TRBD1 (5 bases). The CDR3 loop spans 13 amino acids. CDR1 and CDR2 from the germline V gene are SGHDT and YYEEEE. V lost 2 bases and J 4 bases, leaving 9 bases between the germline ends.